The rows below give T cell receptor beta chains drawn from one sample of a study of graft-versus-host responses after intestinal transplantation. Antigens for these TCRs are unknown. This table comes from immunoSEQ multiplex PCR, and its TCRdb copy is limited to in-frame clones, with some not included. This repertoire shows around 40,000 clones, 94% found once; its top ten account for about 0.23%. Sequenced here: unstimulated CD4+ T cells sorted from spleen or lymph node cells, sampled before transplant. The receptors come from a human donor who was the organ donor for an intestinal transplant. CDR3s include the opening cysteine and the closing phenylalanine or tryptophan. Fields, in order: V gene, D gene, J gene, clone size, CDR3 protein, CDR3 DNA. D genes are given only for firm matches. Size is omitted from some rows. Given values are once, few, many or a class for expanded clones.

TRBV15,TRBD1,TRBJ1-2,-,CATSGDRANYGYTF,TGTGCCACCAGCGGAGACAGGGCCAACTATGGCTACACCTTC
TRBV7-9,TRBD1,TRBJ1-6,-,CASSPGTGGPSPLHF,TGTGCCAGCAGCCCCGGGACAGGGGGGCCGTCACCCCTCCACTTT
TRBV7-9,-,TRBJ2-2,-,CADAAQGNTGELFF,TGTGCAGATGCCGCCCAGGGGAACACCGGGGAGCTGTTTTTT
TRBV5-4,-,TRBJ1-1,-,CASSRWTARNTEAFF,TGTGCCAGCAGCCGCTGGACAGCCAGGAACACTGAAGCTTTCTTT
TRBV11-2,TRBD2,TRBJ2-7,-,CASSLALAGGKSYEQYF,TGTGCCAGCAGCTTAGCACTAGCGGGGGGAAAGTCCTACGAGCAGTACTTC
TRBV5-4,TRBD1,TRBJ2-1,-,CASSGDRGYYNEQFF,TGTGCCAGCAGCGGCGACAGGGGTTACTACAATGAGCAGTTCTTC
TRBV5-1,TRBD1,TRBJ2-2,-,CASSLQGQGMDTGELFF,TGCGCCAGCAGCTTGCAGGGACAGGGGATGGACACCGGGGAGCTGTTTTTT
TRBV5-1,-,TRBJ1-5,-,CASSLDRVNSNQPQHF,TGCGCCAGCAGCTTGGACAGGGTTAATAGCAATCAGCCCCAGCATTTT
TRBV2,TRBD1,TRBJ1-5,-,CASRGDRYSNQPQHF,TGTGCGAGCAGGGGGGACAGATATAGCAATCAGCCCCAGCATTTT
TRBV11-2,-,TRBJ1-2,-,CASSQLGFGSYGYTF,TGTGCCAGCAGTCAGCTGGGGTTTGGCTCCTATGGCTACACCTTC
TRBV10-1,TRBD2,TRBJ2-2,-,CASSAQGQGAPGLAGDPNTGELFF,TGCGCCAGCAGTGCCCAAGGACAGGGGGCGCCGGGACTAGCGGGGGACCCGAACACCGGGGAGCTGTTTTTT
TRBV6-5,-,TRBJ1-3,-,CASSYGFNSGNTIYF,TGTGCCAGCAGTTACGGTTTCAACTCTGGAAACACCATATATTTT
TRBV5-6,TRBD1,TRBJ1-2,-,CASSKTGGALGYTF,TGTGCCAGCAGCAAGACAGGGGGCGCTCTGGGCTACACCTTC
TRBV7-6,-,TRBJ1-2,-,CASSLGLRGTGYTF,TGTGCCAGCAGCTTAGGTCTCAGGGGTACCGGCTACACCTTC
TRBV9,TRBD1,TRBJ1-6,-,CASSVGQAGNSPLHF,TGTGCCAGCAGCGTGGGACAGGCTGGGAATTCACCCCTCCACTTT
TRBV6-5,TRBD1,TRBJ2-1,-,CASRTGGNEQFF,TGTGCCAGCAGGACAGGGGGCAATGAGCAGTTCTTC
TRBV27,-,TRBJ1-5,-,CASSLSPKGQPQHF,TGTGCCAGCAGTTTAAGCCCGAAGGGCCAGCCCCAGCATTTT
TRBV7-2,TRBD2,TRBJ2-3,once,CASSLAGGGGAGDTQYF,TGTGCCAGCAGCTTAGCGGGCGGGGGGGGCGCCGGAGATACGCAGTATTTT
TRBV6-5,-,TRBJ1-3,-,CASSLVSGSITIYF,TGTGCCAGCAGTCTAGTTTCGGGGTCTATCACCATATATTTT
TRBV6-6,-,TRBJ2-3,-,CASKGVGTDTQYF,TGTGCCAGCAAGGGGGTGGGCACAGATACGCAGTATTTT
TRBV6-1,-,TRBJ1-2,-,CASSEGGVNYGYTF,TGTGCCAGCAGTGAAGGAGGGGTAAACTATGGCTACACCTTC
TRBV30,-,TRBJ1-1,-,CAFGGPTEAFF,TGTGCCTTTGGAGGGCCCACTGAAGCTTTCTTT
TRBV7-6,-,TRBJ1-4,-,CASSIARREEKLFF,TGTGCCAGCAGCATAGCTCGAAGGGAGGAAAAACTGTTTTTT
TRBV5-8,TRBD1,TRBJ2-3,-,CASSLEGTGSDTQYF,TGTGCCAGCAGCTTGGAGGGGACAGGCTCAGATACGCAGTATTTT
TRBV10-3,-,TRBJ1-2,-,CAISESMGRGGYTF,TGTGCCATCAGTGAGTCCATGGGAAGGGGCGGCTACACCTTC
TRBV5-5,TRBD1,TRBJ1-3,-,CASSYFITRQGAKGNTIYF,TGTGCCAGCAGCTATTTCATTACAAGACAGGGGGCAAAAGGAAACACCATATATTTT
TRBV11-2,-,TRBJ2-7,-,CASSLESGPYEQYF,TGTGCCAGCAGCCTAGAGTCCGGCCCCTACGAGCAGTACTTC
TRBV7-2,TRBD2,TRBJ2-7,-,CASSLSSGGGAYEQYF,TGTGCCAGCAGCTTGTCGTCCGGCGGGGGGGCCTACGAGCAGTACTTC
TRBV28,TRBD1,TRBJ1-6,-,CASSSPGGSGSPLHF,TGTGCCAGCAGTTCTCCAGGGGGCTCGGGTTCACCCCTCCACTTT
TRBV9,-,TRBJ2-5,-,CASSVEGFKETQYF,TGTGCCAGCAGCGTAGAGGGGTTCAAAGAGACCCAGTACTTC
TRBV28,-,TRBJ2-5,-,CASTPGVYQETQYF,TGTGCCAGCACCCCCGGGGTGTACCAAGAGACCCAGTACTTC
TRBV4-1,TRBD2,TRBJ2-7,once,CASSQDHSGGPYEQYF,TGCGCCAGCAGCCAAGATCATAGCGGGGGGCCCTACGAGCAGTACTTC
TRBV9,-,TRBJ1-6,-,CASSALTTGTASPLHF,TGTGCCAGCAGCGCCTTGACCACAGGCACAGCGTCACCCCTCCACTTT